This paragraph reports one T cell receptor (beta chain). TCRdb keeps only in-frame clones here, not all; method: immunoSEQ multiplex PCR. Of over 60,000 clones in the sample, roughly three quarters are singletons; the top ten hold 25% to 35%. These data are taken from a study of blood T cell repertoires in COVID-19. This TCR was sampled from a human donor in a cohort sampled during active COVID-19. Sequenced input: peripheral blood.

DNA for the CDR3: TGTGCCAGCAGCCAGAGTGAATACCCCCCTGACACTGAAGCTTTCTTT. Amino acids: CASSQSEYPPDTEAFF. The rearrangement uses TRBV16 and TRBJ1-1, with D hard to call. V was cut by 3 bases and J by 3 bases, with 17 bases left in between. Per germline, CDR1 KGHSY and CDR2 FQNENV. The CDR3 is made up of 16 amino acids.